These T cell receptor beta chains were read from a single sample in a study of CXCR3-negative and CXCR3-positive naive CD8 T cells. TCRdb reprocessed the 5' RACE reads, keeping one entry per CDR3 protein, no DNA. Found here are fewer than 140,000 distinct CDR3 sequences; the top ten clones hold 0.3% to 0.4%. The sequencing sample was made of naive CXCR3+ CD8+ T cells from blood. The receptor source for this set is a human donor in good health. Some clones in this sample may be carry-over from other donors' samples. Each CDR3 is given with its conserved first and last residue.

TRBV12-3/TRBV12-4,TRBJ2-1,CASSPWGVGGNEQFF
TRBV27,TRBJ2-7,CASSQQYGEQYF
TRBV11-3,TRBJ1-1,CASGSYMAGSTEAFF
TRBV20-1,TRBJ2-1,CSASLSTYNEKFF
TRBV20-1,TRBJ2-4,CSARDTGGPLYIQYF
TRBV29-1,TRBJ2-7,CSPSDRDEQYF
TRBV29-1,TRBJ2-1,CSGTAVSYNEQFF
TRBV10-1,TRBJ1-5,CASSVAVRRLRPQHF
TRBV13,TRBJ1-2,CASSSGRNYGYTF
TRBV7-8,TRBJ2-2,CASSGHRDSTLYTGELFF
TRBV15,TRBJ1-1,CATSSDSGWGEAFF
TRBV5-4,TRBJ2-3,CASSFFRVSDTQYF
TRBV7-9,TRBJ2-5,CASSSRQRERETQYF
TRBV11-2,TRBJ2-1,CASRMDPANEQFF
TRBV7-8,TRBJ2-3,CASSLAGQGVTDTQYF
TRBV11-2,TRBJ2-1,CASSSIRGQLFNEQFF
TRBV5-5,TRBJ2-2,CASSLAPPGTGELFF
TRBV27,TRBJ1-4,CASSSLGQWNEKLFF
TRBV5-1,TRBJ1-2,CASSLGTPDYGYTF
TRBV11-2,TRBJ2-5,CASSLGQATQYF
TRBV19,TRBJ2-1,CASSWQGSSYNEQFF
TRBV9,TRBJ2-7,CASSVESGSGYSYEQYF
TRBV5-6,TRBJ2-5,CASSLSSGETQYF
TRBV5-6,TRBJ2-5,CASSFRQYQETQYF
TRBV12-3/TRBV12-4,TRBJ1-6,CASSPGTLNSPLHF
TRBV12-3/TRBV12-4,TRBJ2-1,CASSSPLRAAGEQFF
TRBV13,TRBJ1-1,CASSFGTTNTEAFF
TRBV12-3/TRBV12-4,TRBJ1-2,CASSTGEHYGYTF
TRBV11-2,TRBJ2-2,CSSSLVSGQVMSGELFF
TRBV29-1,TRBJ1-1,CSVELRRTEAFF
TRBV20-1,TRBJ2-7,CSASGTSGGPSPYEQYF
TRBV5-1,TRBJ1-1,CASSRGQGLNTEAFF
TRBV7-3,TRBJ2-3,CASSPEWGTDTQYF
TRBV4-1,TRBJ2-7,CASSQRLATNDEQYF
TRBV29-1,TRBJ2-5,CSVESSEGGGYLETQYF
TRBV5-1,TRBJ2-7,CASSRLTSGTYEQYF
TRBV7-3,TRBJ1-1,CASSPGGYTEAFF
TRBV30,TRBJ2-1,CAWSPLNNEQFF
TRBV28,TRBJ2-5,CASSRGLLETQYF
TRBV30,TRBJ1-1,CAWSVVQGSEAFF
TRBV30,TRBJ1-1,CAWGGGAEAFF
TRBV29-1,TRBJ2-7,CSVAGTGGYEQYF
TRBV6-2/TRBV6-3,TRBJ2-3,CASSYRVGTDTQYF
TRBV28,TRBJ2-5,CASSLWLAGGQYQETQYF
TRBV4-3,TRBJ1-6,CASSQDLDSPLHF
TRBV29-1,TRBJ2-1,CSVEDYNEQFF
TRBV7-9,TRBJ1-1,CASSPQGTEAFF